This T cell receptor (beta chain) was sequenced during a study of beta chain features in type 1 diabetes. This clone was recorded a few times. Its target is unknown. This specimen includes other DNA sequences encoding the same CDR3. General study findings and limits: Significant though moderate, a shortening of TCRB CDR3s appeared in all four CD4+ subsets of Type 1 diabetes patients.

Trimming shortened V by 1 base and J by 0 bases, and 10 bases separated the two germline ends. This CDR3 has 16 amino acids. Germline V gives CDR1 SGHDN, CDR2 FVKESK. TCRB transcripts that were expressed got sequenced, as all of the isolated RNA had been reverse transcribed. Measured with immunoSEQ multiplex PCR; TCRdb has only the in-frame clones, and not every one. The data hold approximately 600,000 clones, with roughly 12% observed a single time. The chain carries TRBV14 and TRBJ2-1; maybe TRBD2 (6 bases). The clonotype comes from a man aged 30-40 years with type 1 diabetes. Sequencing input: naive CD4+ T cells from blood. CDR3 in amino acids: CASSQVGGSSYNEQFF. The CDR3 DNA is TGTGCCAGCAGCCAAGTGGGGGGAAGCTCCTACAATGAGCAGTTCTTC.